The clone carrying this T cell receptor (beta chain) was seen a few times. Treatment specified: some 20 received Ad26.COV2.S at low or high dose, single or two shots; about 5 received placebo; per-sample allocation not given. All samples were drawn on day 63, counting from the first vaccine or placebo injection. The data derive from a study of Ad26.COV2.S vaccination and SARS-CoV-2 variants. The overall study: The vaccine Ad26.COV2.S was put into the muscle once, or twice with 56 days between.

Clones were sequenced by immunoSEQ multiplex PCR, and TCRdb holds only the in-frame ones, with some missing. The repertoire holds about 460,000 clones, with about nine tenths as singletons. This CDR3 is 13 amino acids long. The germline CDR1 and CDR2 sequences are MDHEN and SYDVKM. V was trimmed by 5 bases and J by 7 bases, leaving 12 bases between them. The receptor comes from a person between 18 and 59 years old who received the Ad26.COV2.S COVID-19 vaccine or a placebo. The rearrangement uses TRBV28 and TRBJ1-5; a possible D gene is TRBD1 (5 bases). The sequenced sample was peripheral blood, obtained in a trial of Ad26.COV2.S vaccine versus placebo. The DNA of the CDR3 is TGTGCCAGCAGTCGCGGCGGGGGGCAGCCCCAGCATTTT. This encodes CASSRGGGQPQHF.